The present T cell receptor beta chain was sequenced within a study of beta chain features in type 1 diabetes. This clone was counted only a few times. What it recognizes is unknown. Whole-study results and caveats: There was a moderate but significant shortening of TCRB CDR3s in all four CD4+ subsets of Type 1 diabetes patients.

Every bit of the isolated RNA underwent reverse transcription, so sequencing read expressed TCRB transcripts. Sequencing used immunoSEQ multiplex PCR; TCRdb keeps in-frame clones, though not all of them. The sample includes over 600,000 clones, under 15% of them seen just once. The specimen was naive CD4+ T cells from blood. The source of this sequence is a man aged 25-45 years with type 1 diabetes.

CDR3: CASTRDRGRLNYGYTF. The CDR3 DNA reads as TGTGCCAGCACCCGGGACAGGGGGCGGCTTAACTATGGCTACACCTTC. The genes are TRBV6-6 and TRBJ1-2; 12 bases agree with TRBD1. Trimming removed 7 bases from V and 1 base from J; junction bases left unmatched: 7. CDR1 is MNHNY and CDR2 is SVGAGI in the germline V gene (reference sequence). The CDR3 is 16 residues long.